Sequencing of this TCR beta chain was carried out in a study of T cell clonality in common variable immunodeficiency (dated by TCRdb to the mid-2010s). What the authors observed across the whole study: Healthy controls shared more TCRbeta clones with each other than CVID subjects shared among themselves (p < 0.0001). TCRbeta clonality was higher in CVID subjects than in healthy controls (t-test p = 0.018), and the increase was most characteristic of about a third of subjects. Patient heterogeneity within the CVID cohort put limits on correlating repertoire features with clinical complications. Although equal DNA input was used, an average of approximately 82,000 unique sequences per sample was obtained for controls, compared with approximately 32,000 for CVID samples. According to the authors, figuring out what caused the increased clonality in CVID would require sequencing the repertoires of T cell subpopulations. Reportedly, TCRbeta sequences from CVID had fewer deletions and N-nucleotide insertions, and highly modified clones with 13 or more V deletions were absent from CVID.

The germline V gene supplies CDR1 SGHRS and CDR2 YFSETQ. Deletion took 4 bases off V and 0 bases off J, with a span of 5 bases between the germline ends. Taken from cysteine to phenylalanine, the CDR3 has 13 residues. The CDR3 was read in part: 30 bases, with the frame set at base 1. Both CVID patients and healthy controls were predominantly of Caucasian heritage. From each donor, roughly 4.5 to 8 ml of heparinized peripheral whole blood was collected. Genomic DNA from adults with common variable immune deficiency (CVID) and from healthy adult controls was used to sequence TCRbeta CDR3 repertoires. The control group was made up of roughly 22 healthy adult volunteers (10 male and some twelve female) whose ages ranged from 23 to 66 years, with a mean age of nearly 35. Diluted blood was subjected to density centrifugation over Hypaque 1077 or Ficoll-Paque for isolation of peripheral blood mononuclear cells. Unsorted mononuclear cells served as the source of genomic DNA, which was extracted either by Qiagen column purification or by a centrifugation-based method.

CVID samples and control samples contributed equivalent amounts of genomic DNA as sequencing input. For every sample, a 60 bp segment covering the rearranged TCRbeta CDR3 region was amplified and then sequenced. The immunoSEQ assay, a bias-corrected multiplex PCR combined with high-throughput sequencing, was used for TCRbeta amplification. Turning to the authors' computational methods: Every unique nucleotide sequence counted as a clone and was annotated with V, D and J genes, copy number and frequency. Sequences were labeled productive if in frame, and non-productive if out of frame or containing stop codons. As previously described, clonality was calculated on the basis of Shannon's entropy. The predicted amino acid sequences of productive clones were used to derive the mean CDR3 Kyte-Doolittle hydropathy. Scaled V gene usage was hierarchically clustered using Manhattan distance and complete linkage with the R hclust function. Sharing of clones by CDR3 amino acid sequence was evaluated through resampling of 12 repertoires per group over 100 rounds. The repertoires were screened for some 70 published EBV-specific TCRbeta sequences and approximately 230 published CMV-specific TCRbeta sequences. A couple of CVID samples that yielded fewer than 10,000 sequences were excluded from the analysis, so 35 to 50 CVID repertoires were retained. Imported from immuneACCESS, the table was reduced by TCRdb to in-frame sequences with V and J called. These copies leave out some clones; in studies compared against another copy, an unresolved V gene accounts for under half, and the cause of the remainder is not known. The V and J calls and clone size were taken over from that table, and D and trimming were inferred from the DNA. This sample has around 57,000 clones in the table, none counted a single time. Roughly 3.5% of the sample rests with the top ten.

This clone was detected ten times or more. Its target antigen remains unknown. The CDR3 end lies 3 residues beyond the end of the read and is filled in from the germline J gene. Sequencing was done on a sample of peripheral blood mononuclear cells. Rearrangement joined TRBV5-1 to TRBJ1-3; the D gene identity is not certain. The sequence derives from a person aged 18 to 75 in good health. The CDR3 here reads CASSPNSGNTIYF. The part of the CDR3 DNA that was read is TGCGCCAGCAGCCCCAACTCTGGAAACACC. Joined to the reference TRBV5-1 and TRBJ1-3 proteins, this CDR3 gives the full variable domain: KAGVTQTPRYLIKTRGQQVTLSCSPISGHRSVSWYQQTPGQGLQFLFEYFSETQRNKGNFPGRFSGRQFSNSRSEMNVSTLELGDSALYLCASSPNSGNTIYFGEGSWLTVV.